These T cell receptor beta chains were read from a single sample in a study of T cell responses to AZD1222 COVID-19 vaccine. Generated by immunoSEQ multiplex PCR, the TCRdb table keeps only in-frame clones and is missing some. The table records approximately 140,000 clones, about nine tenths of them present only once. Sequences were derived from peripheral blood, sampled 28 days after the second AZD1222 dose. The receptors here all came from an adult who received the AZD1222 COVID-19 vaccine. CDR3s include the opening cysteine and the closing phenylalanine or tryptophan. A D gene is named only where the DNA matches it firmly. Clone size is stated in some rows and not others, as once, few, many or a class when expanded.

v_call	j_call	clone_size	d_call	cdr3_aa	cdr3_nt
TRBV11-2	TRBJ1-5	-	-	CASSLSGGTPQHF	TGTGCCAGCAGCTTATCGGGGGGGACGCCCCAGCATTTT
TRBV5-8	TRBJ2-5	-	-	CASLIGVAQYF	TGTGCCAGCCTCATTGGGGTGGCCCAGTACTTC
TRBV11-3	TRBJ1-5	-	-	CASSSRSNQPQHF	TGTGCCAGCAGCTCACGTAGCAATCAGCCCCAGCATTTT
TRBV27	TRBJ2-1	-	-	CASGYNEQFF	TGTGCCAGCGGATACAATGAGCAGTTCTTC
TRBV5-1	TRBJ1-1	-	-	CASSTDGLSMNTEAFF	TGCGCCAGCAGCACGGACGGGCTTTCAATGAACACTGAAGCTTTCTTT
TRBV7-8	TRBJ1-2	-	-	CASSSDKIYGYTF	TGTGCCAGCAGCTCGGACAAGATCTATGGCTACACCTTC
TRBV5-1	TRBJ1-1	-	-	CASSPATQSNTEAFF	TGCGCCAGCAGCCCAGCGACACAATCGAACACTGAAGCTTTCTTT
TRBV6-5	TRBJ1-1	-	-	CASSLTGNTEAFF	TGTGCCAGCAGCCTAACAGGAAACACTGAAGCTTTCTTT
TRBV6-1	TRBJ2-3	-	-	CASSEVGTDTQYF	TGTGCCAGCAGTGAAGTCGGCACAGATACGCAGTATTTT
TRBV7-3	TRBJ2-5	-	-	CASSWRSQETQYF	TGTGCCAGCAGTTGGCGTAGCCAAGAGACCCAGTACTTC
TRBV7-2	TRBJ2-2	few	-	CASSSRGALGELFF	TGTGCCAGCAGCTCCCGGGGAGCATTAGGGGAGCTGTTTTTT
TRBV25-1	TRBJ1-1	-	-	CASSDNERGGITEAFF	TGTGCCAGCAGTGACAATGAAAGGGGCGGAATCACTGAAGCTTTCTTT
TRBV3-1/TRBV3-2	TRBJ2-2	-	-	CASSQAAGELFF	TGTGCCAGCAGCCAAGCGGCCGGGGAGCTGTTTTTT
TRBV18	TRBJ1-6	-	-	CASSPQGQDSPLHF	TGTGCCAGCTCACCACAGGGGCAGGATTCACCCCTCCACTTT
TRBV4-3	TRBJ1-4	once	TRBD1	CASSQGAQGVGEKLFF	TGCGCCAGCAGCCAAGGAGCTCAGGGGGTAGGTGAAAAACTGTTTTTT
TRBV9	TRBJ2-7	-	TRBD1	CASSGGQGYEQYF	TGTGCCAGCAGCGGGGGACAGGGCTACGAGCAGTACTTC
TRBV7-2	TRBJ1-2	-	TRBD1	CASSPRTGANYGYTF	TGTGCCAGCAGCCCCCGGACAGGGGCGAACTATGGCTACACCTTC
TRBV3-1/TRBV3-2	TRBJ1-1	-	-	CASSLGADTEAFF	TGTGCCAGCAGCCTGGGGGCGGACACTGAAGCTTTCTTT
TRBV7-2	TRBJ2-3	once	TRBD1	CAGHRGLSTDTQYF	TGTGCCGGTCACAGGGGCTTGAGCACAGATACGCAGTATTTT
TRBV5-4	TRBJ2-1	-	TRBD2	CAIPVAGAVGSYNEQFF	TGTGCCATACCGGTAGCGGGGGCGGTTGGCTCCTACAATGAGCAGTTCTTC
TRBV20-1	TRBJ2-3	-	-	CSANHGQYF	TGCAGTGCAAACCACGGGCAGTATTTT
TRBV9	TRBJ1-1	-	TRBD1	CASSATLRTGNTEAFF	TGTGCCAGCAGCGCCACCCTAAGGACAGGGAACACTGAAGCTTTCTTT
TRBV4-3	TRBJ1-2	-	-	CASSQVGGEGGYTF	TGCGCCAGCAGCCAAGTCGGGGGTGAGGGGGGCTACACCTTC
TRBV19	TRBJ1-5	-	-	CASTPYGGARGQPQHF	TGTGCCAGCACTCCGTATGGTGGGGCTCGAGGTCAGCCCCAGCATTTT
TRBV14	TRBJ2-7	-	-	CASSQGRAVEQYF	TGTGCCAGCAGCCAAGGACGAGCGGTCGAGCAGTACTTC
TRBV7-2	TRBJ1-2	-	TRBD1	CASSLAGTGRGYTF	TGTGCCAGCAGCTTAGCTGGGACAGGGAGAGGCTACACCTTC
TRBV7-9	TRBJ2-1	-	-	CASSLFNEQFF	TGTGCCAGCAGCTTATTCAATGAGCAGTTCTTC
TRBV19	TRBJ1-5	-	TRBD1	CASGETGPPQHF	TGTGCCAGTGGAGAGACAGGGCCGCCCCAGCATTTT
TRBV28	TRBJ2-7	once	-	CASTWDIKFLGQYF	TGTGCCAGCACCTGGGACATCAAATTTTTGGGGCAGTACTTC
TRBV19	TRBJ1-5	-	-	CASSKTGLQPQHF	TGTGCCAGTAGTAAAACAGGGTTGCAGCCCCAGCATTTT
TRBV11-3	TRBJ1-4	-	TRBD1	CASSLETGGGEKLFF	TGTGCCAGCAGCCTTGAGACAGGGGGTGGTGAAAAACTGTTTTTT
TRBV28	TRBJ2-7	-	TRBD2	CASSGTRGFYEQYF	TGTGCCAGCAGCGGGACTAGGGGATTTTACGAGCAGTACTTC
TRBV5-1	TRBJ2-1	-	TRBD2	CASSLVIAGMDEQFF	TGCGCCAGCAGCTTGGTAATAGCGGGGATGGATGAGCAGTTCTTC
TRBV18	TRBJ1-3	-	-	CASSPLDSGSGNTIYF	TGTGCCAGCTCACCCCTCGACAGTGGCTCTGGAAACACCATATATTTT
TRBV6-2/TRBV6-3	TRBJ1-5	once	TRBD1	CASSYGDRGNQPQHF	TGTGCCAGCAGTTACGGGGACAGGGGGAATCAGCCCCAGCATTTT
TRBV9	TRBJ2-2	-	-	CASSVGVGVNTGELFF	TGTGCCAGCAGCGTAGGAGTGGGGGTAAACACCGGGGAGCTGTTTTTT
TRBV9	TRBJ2-1	-	TRBD2	CASSEGLAGADEQFF	TGTGCCAGCAGCGAGGGACTAGCGGGAGCGGATGAGCAGTTCTTC